One sample yielded the 30 T cell receptor beta chains listed below, sequenced in a study of shared clonotypes between healthy human individuals. The repertoire was sequenced with immunoSEQ multiplex PCR; TCRdb's copy has only in-frame clones and lacks some. Of fewer than 3 million clones in the sample, around 92% were seen once. The sequenced sample consisted of naive CD4+ T cells from PBMCs. As to subset: CD45RA+ positively selected. Receptors originate from a young man in good health. Some clones in this sample may be carry-over from other donors' samples.

CDR3 sequence (DNA): TGTGCCAGCGGATACTCACGCGGGGCAACTAATGAAAAACTGTTTTTT. Encoded protein: CASGYSRGATNEKLFF. The J gene is TRBJ1-4, the V gene TRBV27; D unclear. CDR1 is MNHEY, CDR2 SMNVEV, per germline (reference sequence). This CDR3 spans 16 amino acids. V lost 8 bases and J 0 bases, leaving 16 bases between the germline ends.

The chain joins TRBV28 to TRBJ1-2; D is perhaps TRBD1 (5 bases). V lost 6 bases to trimming and J lost 5 bases, with 22 bases between them. The CDR3 contains 16 residues. CDR1 MDHEN and CDR2 SYDVKM come from the germline V gene. The CDR3 DNA is TGTGCCAGCAGGGGGGGGACCGAGGCGAGATATTATGGCTACACCTTC. Amino acids: CASRGGTEARYYGYTF.

The rearrangement uses TRBV2 and TRBJ2-2; possible D gene TRBD2, 7 bases. CDR3 size: 14 residues. With 8 bases removed from V and 5 bases from J, the gap between germline ends came to 15 bases. Germline V gives CDR1 SNHLY, CDR2 FYNNEI. The CDR3 DNA is TGTGCCAGCCGAGGGGGGGCAGGGACCGGGGAGCTGTTTTTT. Translation: CASRGGAGTGELFF.

The V gene is TRBV28, the J gene TRBJ2-1; the match to TRBD1 covers 9 bases. The CDR3 runs 16 residues. Germline CDR1 and CDR2: MDHEN and SYDVKM. V dropped 5 bases and J dropped 3; count of bases not matched to a gene: 8. CDR3 sequence (DNA): TGTGCCAGCAGTCTCCAGGACAGGGGCCTCTACAATGAGCAGTTCTTC. Its protein product is CASSLQDRGLYNEQFF.

This chain connects TRBV4-3 to TRBJ1-2; the D gene is possibly TRBD1 (5 bases). The ends were cut back, 4 bases at V and 0 bases at J, with 9 bases in the middle. The CDR3 contains 14 residues. Germline lookup yields CDR1 LGHNA and CDR2 YSLEER. CDR3 protein: CASSLGPANYGYTF. CDR3 nucleotide sequence: TGCGCCAGCAGCCTGGGACCGGCTAACTATGGCTACACCTTC.

The chain is built from TRBV10-3 and TRBJ2-2; the D gene is possibly TRBD2 (6 bases). The V end lost 7 bases, the J end lost 0 bases, and 9 bases lay between the germline ends. This CDR3 has 14 residues. Germline V gene sequence: CDR1 ENHRY, CDR2 SYGVKD. This chain's CDR3 is CAINGLSNTGELFF. In nucleotides, the CDR3 is TGTGCCATCAACGGACTATCGAACACCGGGGAGCTGTTTTTT.

V is TRBV25-1 and J is TRBJ2-2; 7 nucleotides line up with TRBD2. The CDR3 contains 16 residues. The V segment lost 1 base and the J segment 1 base; nucleotides outside the gene matches: 3. Germline-derived CDR1 and CDR2 are MGHDK and SYGVNS. The CDR3 DNA reads TGTGCCAGCAGTGAATTAGGGAGGGGGAACACCGGGGAGCTGTTTTTT. This sequence encodes CASSELGRGNTGELFF.

The CDR3 here is CASRSSDRINQPQHF. For the CDR3, the DNA is TGTGCCAGTAGGTCTTCCGACAGGATAAATCAGCCCCAGCATTTT. The chain is built from TRBV19 and TRBJ1-5; possibly TRBD1 for D (6 bases). Germline CDR1 LNHDA, CDR2 SQIVND (reference sequence). CDR3 length: 15 residues. V lost 6 bases, J lost 4 bases, and 16 bases lay in between.

This rearrangement joins TRBV18 to TRBJ1-4; weak D call: TRBD1 (5 bases). Between the trimmed V and J ends, which lost 2 bases and 3 bases, there was a span of 10 bases. From germline, CDR1 is KGHSH and CDR2 LQKENI. CDR3 length: 15 residues. CDR3 DNA sequence: TGTGCCAGCTCACCATCAGGGCTACCTAATGAAAAACTGTTTTTT. Protein product: CASSPSGLPNEKLFF.

The chain couples TRBV6-5 to TRBJ1-1; weak D call: TRBD1 (6 bases). Deletions cut 6 bases from V and 5 bases from J, with 16 bases between. Per the germline V gene, CDR1 is MNHEY and CDR2 is SVGAGI. This CDR3 has 14 residues. CDR3 nucleotide sequence: TGTGCCAGCAGCCCGGGACAAGCCTGGACTGAAGCTTTCTTT. It translates to CASSPGQAWTEAFF.

This chain connects TRBV7-6 to TRBJ1-2; TRBD1 agrees at 8 bases. Looked up from germline, CDR1 is SGHVS and CDR2 is FNYEAQ. J lost 4 bases, V lost 5 bases, and 6 bases had no gene match. The CDR3 is 14 amino acids. The CDR3 here is CASSRQTGGYGYTF. The CDR3 DNA follows: TGTGCCAGCAGCCGACAAACAGGGGGCTATGGCTACACCTTC.

To note about this clone: The sample contains more than one DNA sequence encoding this CDR3. The chain combines TRBV18 with TRBJ2-7, with 9 bases fitting TRBD2. Germline CDR1 and CDR2: KGHSH and LQKENI. The V gene end was trimmed by 6 bases and the J gene end by 2 bases; junction bases not matched to a gene: 5. The CDR3 runs to 14 residues. The CDR3 sequence is CASSPASGTYEQYF. The CDR3 DNA follows: TGTGCCAGCTCCCCGGCTAGCGGGACCTACGAGCAGTACTTC.

Concerning this clone: The sample has other DNA sequences that encode this CDR3 too. The V call is TRBV5-1, the J call TRBJ2-7; TRBD1 is a possible D gene (5 bases). The CDR3 covers 13 residues. The V end was cut by 0 bases, the J end by 2 bases, with 6 bases between. Per germline, CDR1 SGHRS and CDR2 YFSETQ. CDR3 region: CASSLDRPYEQYF. As DNA, the CDR3 is TGCGCCAGCAGCTTGGACAGGCCCTACGAGCAGTACTTC.

Comment on this clone: Within the sample, other DNA sequences also encode this same CDR3. This chain connects TRBV28 to TRBJ1-2, with unresolved D. V was trimmed by 3 bases and J by 7 bases, leaving 6 bases between them. Germline V gene sequence: CDR1 MDHEN, CDR2 SYDVKM. The CDR3 is 11 residues long. The CDR3 DNA reads as TGTGCCAGCAGTTTGATAGGTGGCTACACCTTC. Protein: CASSLIGGYTF.

The chain combines TRBV6-1 with TRBJ2-1; 7 bases fit TRBD1. This CDR3 is built from 15 residues. Germline V CDR1 and CDR2: MNHNS, SASEGT. Losses at the gene ends were 1 base for V and 8 bases for J; bases not matched to a gene: 8. In DNA, the CDR3 is TGTGCCAGCAGTGAAGGGCAGGGGGTTATAGATGAGCAGTTCTTC. Amino acids: CASSEGQGVIDEQFF.

V is TRBV6-5 and J is TRBJ2-2, with D unresolved. The V end was cut by 4 bases, the J end by 5 bases, with 5 bases between. From germline, CDR1 is MNHEY and CDR2 SVGAGI. This CDR3 is built from 12 residues. DNA of the CDR3: TGTGCCAGCAGTTTCGAGACCGGGGAGCTGTTTTTT. It yields the protein CASSFETGELFF.

The rearrangement joins TRBV27 to TRBJ2-4; D is unclear. V lost 6 bases and J 3 bases, leaving 15 bases between the germline ends. Germline lookup yields CDR1 MNHEY and CDR2 SMNVEV (reference sequence). This CDR3 is built from 15 residues. CDR3 region: CASSQLDLGKNIQYF. CDR3 bases: TGTGCCAGCAGCCAACTCGACCTAGGCAAAAACATTCAGTACTTC.

The chain employs TRBV5-6 and TRBJ1-5, with D perhaps TRBD1 (6 bases). Germline CDR1 is SGHDT and CDR2 is YYEEEE. The CDR3 is 14 amino acids. Trimming left V 2 bases short and J 7 bases short, with 13 bases between. Written as DNA, the CDR3 is TGTGCCAGCAGCTTTACAGGGTTAGGGCAGCCCCAGCATTTT. As protein: CASSFTGLGQPQHF.

J is TRBJ1-1 and V is TRBV2; a weak D match, TRBD1 (5 bases). Germline V CDR1 and CDR2: SNHLY, FYNNEI. Trimming shortened V by 6 bases and J by 4 bases, and 6 bases separated the two germline ends. This CDR3 comprises 11 residues. The DNA for the CDR3 is TGTGCCAGCAGGGGGCTCACTGAAGCTTTCTTT. Translating gives CASRGLTEAFF.

The chain has TRBV4-2 and TRBJ2-4; tentatively, D is TRBD1 (6 bases). V was trimmed by 1 base and J by 2 bases, leaving 12 bases between them. This CDR3 spans 16 amino acids. Germline V gene lookup returns CDR1 LGHNA and CDR2 YNFKEQ. CDR3 DNA sequence: TGTGCCAGCAGCCAAGTATCAGGGGTGTCCAAAAACATTCAGTACTTC. Its translation: CASSQVSGVSKNIQYF.

V is TRBV11-3 and J is TRBJ1-6; D not resolved. The CDR3 has 10 residues. With 8 bases removed from V and 9 bases from J, the gap between germline ends came to 5 bases. Germline lookup yields CDR1 SGHNT and CDR2 YENEEA. In DNA form, the CDR3 reads TGTGCCAGCCTCCTTTCACCCCTCCACTTT. It is translated as CASLLSPLHF.

The count of this clone is one. V usage is TRBV27 and J usage is TRBJ2-3; D is unclear. The CDR3 covers 15 residues. CDR1 and CDR2 (germline): MNHEY, SMNVEV (reference sequence). The ends were cut back, 5 bases at V and 0 bases at J, with 12 bases in the middle. DNA of the CDR3: TGTGCCAGCAGTCCCTATTTGAGTAGCACAGATACGCAGTATTTT. It codes for CASSPYLSSTDTQYF.

The chain is built from TRBV4-1 and TRBJ2-2; the D is unclear. Germline CDR1 and CDR2: MGHRA and YSYEKL. Between the trimmed V and J ends, which lost 5 bases and 6 bases, there was a span of 16 bases. The CDR3 is made up of 15 amino acids. The CDR3 coding sequence is TGCGCCAGCAGCTGGATGCAAGGTTTTGCCGGGGAGCTGTTTTTT. Its protein is CASSWMQGFAGELFF.

This clone was counted a single time. V gene TRBV18 combines with J gene TRBJ2-6; TRBD2 agrees at 8 bases. The CDR3 length is 17 residues. Losses at the gene ends were 3 bases for V and 4 bases for J; bases not matched to a gene: 8. Germline loops: CDR1 KGHSH, CDR2 LQKENI. DNA of the CDR3: TGTGCCAGCTCACCCGTAGCGGGAATAGGCGGGGCCAACGTCCTGACTTTC. It is translated as CASSPVAGIGGANVLTF.

The chain joins TRBV5-1 to TRBJ1-2; D remains unclear. The V and J ends lost 7 bases and 3 bases respectively, with 13 bases between them. CDR1 and CDR2 (germline): SGHRS, YFSETQ. The CDR3 spans 13 residues. The DNA for the CDR3 is TGCGCCAGCCGAAATGATATAGACTATGGCTACACCTTC. Amino acid sequence: CASRNDIDYGYTF.

The CDR3 coding sequence is TGTGCCAGCAGCCCCTCCAGGGGCTACACTGAAGCTTTCTTT. It encodes CASSPSRGYTEAFF. V and J are TRBV7-2 and TRBJ1-1; weak D call: TRBD1 (6 bases). Trimming left V 5 bases short and J 3 bases short, with 13 bases between. Germline CDR1 SGHTA, CDR2 FQGNSA. The CDR3 loop spans 14 amino acids.

The CDR3 region is CASSWAVGRATETQYF. Here the CDR3 DNA reads TGTGCCAGCAGCTGGGCGGTGGGTAGAGCGACGGAGACCCAGTACTTC. V is TRBV7-2 and J is TRBJ2-5; no clear D. V lost 4 bases and J lost 5, with 20 bases in between. In germline, CDR1 is SGHTA, CDR2 FQGNSA. The CDR3 length is 16 residues.

The chain is built from TRBV2 and TRBJ2-5; a weak D match, TRBD1 (6 bases). Trimming shortened V by 2 bases and J by 7 bases, and 14 bases separated the two germline ends. CDR1 is SNHLY, CDR2 FYNNEI, per germline. The CDR3 sequence is 14 residues long. The CDR3 coding sequence is TGTGCCAGCAGTGAAATAACGCCACAGGGGACCCAGTACTTC. Its translation: CASSEITPQGTQYF.

This clone appeared a few times. In the same sample, other DNA sequences code for this CDR3. The chain links TRBV7-9 to TRBJ1-1; D not resolved. V was shortened by 1 base and J by 2 bases, with 8 bases between the two germline ends. The germline CDR1 and CDR2 sequences are SEHNR and FQNEAQ (reference sequence). The CDR3 is 14 amino acids. CDR3 DNA: TGTGCCAGCAGCTTAGTCGCAGAAAACACTGAAGCTTTCTTT. This translates into CASSLVAENTEAFF.

This clone has a single count. The chain combines TRBV5-6 with TRBJ1-2, with TRBD1 as a possible D gene (5 bases). Germline CDR1 SGHDT, CDR2 YYEEEE. CDR3 length: 14 amino acids. V dropped 0 bases and J dropped 8 bases, with 14 bases sitting between them. The CDR3 spells CASSLDSGSRGYTF. DNA for the CDR3: TGTGCCAGCAGCTTGGACTCAGGGTCGCGAGGCTACACCTTC.